A selection of T cell receptor beta chains follows, all from one sample in a study of PD-L1 blockade in urothelial cancer. Assay used: immunoSEQ multiplex PCR; TCRdb lists only in-frame clones, some missing. The data hold around 130,000 clones, with about 81% observed a single time. Sample: PBMCs, taken around atezolizumab (anti-PD-L1) treatment. All receptors derive from a man in his fifties with urothelial cancer. CDR3s include the opening cysteine and the closing phenylalanine or tryptophan. A D gene is named only where the DNA matches it firmly. The size of a clone is reported for some rows only, either as once, few or many, or as a class for expanded clones.

J,length,D,size,V,CDR3,DNA
TRBJ2-1,13,.,once,TRBV5-4,CASSLAGATGQFF,TGTGCCAGCAGCTTGGCTGGAGCGACAGGGCAGTTCTTC
TRBJ2-1,15,TRBD2,once,TRBV5-1,CASSLGLAGGNEQFF,TGCGCCAGCAGCTTGGGACTAGCGGGGGGGAATGAGCAGTTCTTC
TRBJ2-5,15,.,.,TRBV5-4,CASSLGGERYETQYF,TGTGCCAGCAGCTTGGGCGGGGAGAGGTATGAGACCCAGTACTTC
TRBJ1-3,16,TRBD1,.,TRBV28,CASSGPGGAYGNTIYF,TGTGCCAGCAGTGGGCCAGGGGGCGCTTATGGAAACACCATATATTTT
TRBJ2-1,14,TRBD2,.,TRBV6-5,CASAGTNRPHEQFF,TGTGCCAGCGCTGGGACTAACCGACCCCATGAGCAGTTCTTC
TRBJ1-1,11,TRBD1,few,TRBV30,CAWIRQGTAFF,TGTGCCTGGATAAGACAGGGGACGGCTTTCTTT
TRBJ2-7,14,.,.,TRBV27,CASRDTFSRFEQYF,TGTGCCAGCAGGGACACCTTCTCCCGCTTCGAGCAGTACTTC
TRBJ1-2,14,TRBD1,.,TRBV7-9,CASRPTGAVGGYTF,TGTGCCAGCAGACCTACAGGGGCCGTGGGGGGCTACACCTTC
TRBJ1-1,13,.,.,TRBV5-1,CASSLTVNTEAFF,TGCGCCAGCAGCTTGACAGTGAACACTGAAGCTTTCTTT
TRBJ2-1,13,.,.,TRBV18,CASSPKGLHEQFF,TGTGCCAGCTCACCTAAGGGACTCCATGAGCAGTTCTTC
TRBJ2-3,12,.,once,TRBV25-1,CASASSTDTQYF,TGTGCCAGCGCGAGTAGCACAGATACGCAGTATTTT
TRBJ2-7,16,.,.,TRBV2,CASRADFSLSNYEQYF,TGTGCCAGCAGAGCGGATTTTTCGTTATCAAACTACGAGCAGTACTTC
TRBJ2-7,16,TRBD1,.,TRBV23-1,CASSQPPRDRIYEQYF,TGCGCCAGCAGTCAACCCCCCCGGGACAGGATATACGAGCAGTACTTC
TRBJ2-1,14,TRBD2,.,TRBV6-5,CASSGSGTRGKQFF,TGTGCCAGCAGTGGGTCCGGGACTAGGGGGAAGCAGTTCTTC
TRBJ1-2,13,.,once,TRBV30,CAWFARGGHGYTF,TGTGCCTGGTTCGCGCGGGGTGGACATGGCTACACCTTC
TRBJ1-4,13,TRBD1,.,TRBV2,CAIPQGANEKLFF,TGTGCCATACCCCAGGGGGCTAATGAAAAACTGTTTTTT
TRBJ2-1,15,.,.,TRBV11-3,CASSLGGGGPNEQFF,TGTGCCAGCAGCTTAGGTGGAGGGGGCCCCAATGAGCAGTTCTTC
TRBJ1-1,17,.,few,TRBV4-1,CASSQAGLNPMNTEAFF,TGCGCCAGCAGCCAAGCCGGACTGAATCCCATGAACACTGAAGCTTTCTTT
TRBJ1-6,12,.,few,TRBV27,CASSFRNSPLHF,TGTGCCAGCAGTTTTCGGAATTCACCCCTCCACTTT
TRBJ2-5,13,.,.,TRBV5-6,CASSNQGPETQYF,TGTGCCAGCAGCAACCAGGGGCCGGAGACCCAGTACTTC
TRBJ1-5,13,.,.,TRBV18,CASSPTASQPQHF,TGTGCCAGCTCTCCCACAGCAAGTCAGCCCCAGCATTTT
TRBJ2-6,15,.,.,TRBV7-6,CASSFGGTGANVLTF,TGTGCCAGCAGCTTCGGAGGGACCGGGGCCAACGTCCTGACTTTC
TRBJ2-1,17,.,.,TRBV4-2,CASSQVLGRGTYNEQFF,TGTGCCAGCAGCCAAGTCCTGGGGCGAGGTACCTACAATGAGCAGTTCTTC